The clone carrying this TCR beta chain showed up many times. These data belong to a study of T-cell reconstitution after alpha-beta-depleted transplantation in children. A TCRbeta library incorporating unique molecular identifiers was prepared. TCRdb called the PCR reads again in MiXCR, with one record for every CDR3 protein. In the table there are approximately 510,000 distinct CDR3 sequences, around 20% of which are singletons. The source material was PBMCs from the stem cell graft donor, sampled from the stem cell graft. The sequence derives from a human donor who donated a stem cell graft to a child with acute lymphoblastic leukemia.

The CDR3 is CSARVGDHQETQYF. CDR3 coding DNA: TGCAGTGCTAGAGTGGGGGATCACCAAGAGACCCAGTACTTC. This chain connects TRBV20-1 to TRBJ2-5; D assignment may be TRBD1 or TRBD2 (5 bases each). Between the trimmed V and J ends, which lost 1 base and 0 bases, there was a span of 9 bases. The germline V gene has CDR1 DFQATT and CDR2 SNEGSKA (reference sequence). CDR3 length equals 14 residues.